One and the same sample provided the 17 T cell receptor beta chains below, sequenced in a study of blood T cell repertoires in COVID-19. Clones were read by immunoSEQ multiplex PCR, and TCRdb kept only the in-frame ones, dropping some. The table includes about 59,000 clones, 90% detected once. The sequencing input was peripheral blood. The source is a man older than 75 with acute or convalescent COVID-19.

The chain couples TRBV7-2 to TRBJ1-2; 8 positions match TRBD1. The junction had 7 bases not matched to a gene; V was cut back by 1 base and J by 6 bases. Germline V gives CDR1 SGHTA, CDR2 FQGNSA. The CDR3 covers 15 residues. The CDR3 nucleotides are TGTGCCAGCAGCTTAGTTACCAGGGGGCCAGATGGCTACACCTTC. Its protein product is CASSLVTRGPDGYTF.

Worth noting for this clone: This sample includes further DNA sequences coding for the same CDR3. The chain couples TRBV7-9 to TRBJ1-5, with a possible D match to TRBD1 (6 bases). V dropped 5 bases and J dropped 2 bases, with 10 bases sitting between them. This CDR3 region has 14 residues. CDR1 and CDR2 from the germline V gene are SEHNR and FQNEAQ (reference sequence). CDR3 DNA sequence: TGTGCCAGCAGCCTGGACAGCGGCAATCAGCCCCAGCATTTT. This sequence encodes CASSLDSGNQPQHF.

This chain uses TRBV30 with TRBJ1-5; no clear D. Germline CDR1 GTSNPN, CDR2 SVGIG (reference sequence). The ends were cut back, 6 bases at V and 0 bases at J, with 9 bases in the middle. CDR3 length: 13 amino acids. The CDR3 bases are TGTGCCTGTTCCGGGGATAGCAATCAGCCCCAGCATTTT. Translation: CACSGDSNQPQHF.

The chain carries TRBV4-2 and TRBJ2-3; 9 bases are a match to TRBD2. With V trimmed by 1 base and J by 3 bases, 8 bases remained unmatched. The CDR3 is made up of 17 amino acids. Germline loops: CDR1 LGHNA, CDR2 YNFKEQ. This CDR3 is CASSQAGGGAGTDTQYF. For the CDR3, the DNA is TGTGCCAGCAGCCAAGCCGGCGGGGGGGCCGGTACAGATACGCAGTATTTT.

The chain couples TRBV12-3 or TRBV12-4 to TRBJ2-7; TRBD1 might be the D (6 bases). This CDR3 contains 13 residues. Trimming removed 6 bases from V and 2 bases from J, with 11 bases in between. The CDR3 sequence is CASRGDTPYEQYF. CDR3 in DNA: TGTGCCAGCAGGGGGGACACTCCCTACGAGCAGTACTTC.

In this sample, this clone turned up a few times. The genes are TRBV7-2 and TRBJ2-1; TRBD1 matches 11 bases. This CDR3 is built from 15 residues. V was pared by 0 bases and J by 8 bases, with 3 bases of the junction left unmatched. In germline, CDR1 is SGHTA, CDR2 FQGNSA. The CDR3 protein is CASSLADRGLYEQFF. DNA of the CDR3: TGTGCCAGCAGCTTAGCGGACAGGGGGCTGTATGAGCAGTTCTTC.

This clone was observed a single time. The chain has TRBV7-6 and TRBJ1-4; tentative D call: TRBD1 (6 bases). V lost 1 base and J lost 5, with 11 bases in between. CDR1 SGHVS and CDR2 FNYEAQ come from the germline V gene. There are 15 residues in the CDR3. The CDR3 reads CASSLVGGLNEKLFF. The CDR3 bases are TGTGCCAGCAGCTTAGTTGGGGGCTTAAATGAAAAACTGTTTTTT.

V gene TRBV6-4 combines with J gene TRBJ2-7; D is perhaps TRBD1 (6 bases). Germline V gene data show CDR1 as MRHNA and CDR2 as SNTAGT. The CDR3 contains 12 residues. As DNA, the CDR3 is TGTAAGCCTCCAGGGGAATCCTACGAGCAGTACTTC. Amino acids: CKPPGESYEQYF.

On this clone itself: A junction boundary mismatches the germline segment, possibly from a read error. This chain links TRBV11-2 with TRBJ2-1; TRBD2 matches 13 bases. From germline, CDR1 is SGHAT and CDR2 FQNNGV. CDR3 length: 12 residues. Here the CDR3 DNA reads TGTGCCAGCAGCTCAAGGACTAGCGGGGGAATCTTC. It yields the protein CASSSRTSGGIF.

This chain uses TRBV27 with TRBJ1-6; unclear D gene. Germline-derived CDR1 and CDR2 are MNHEY and SMNVEV (reference sequence). V was shortened by 6 bases and J by 7 bases, with 13 bases between the two germline ends. The CDR3 has 14 amino acids. Here the CDR3 reads CASRLDTPNSPLHF. DNA of the CDR3: TGTGCCAGCAGGTTAGATACACCCAATTCACCCCTCCACTTT.

The chain is built from TRBV7-3 and TRBJ1-1, with D possibly being TRBD1 (5 bases). The V end lost 4 bases, the J end lost 6 bases, and 12 bases lay between the germline ends. Per germline, CDR1 SGHTA and CDR2 FQGTGA. The CDR3 has 13 amino acids. The CDR3 protein is CASSSFSGAEAFF. The CDR3 DNA reads as TGTGCCAGCAGCTCTTTTTCGGGGGCTGAAGCTTTCTTT.

This chain uses TRBV6-5 with TRBJ1-5; TRBD1 aligns across 7 bases. V dropped 9 bases and J dropped 0; count of bases not matched to a gene: 2. The CDR3 consists of 13 residues. CDR1 is MNHEY and CDR2 is SVGAGI in the germline V gene. The CDR3 protein is CASTGDSNQPQHF. CDR3 nucleotide sequence: TGTGCCAGTACAGGGGATAGCAATCAGCCCCAGCATTTT.

The CDR3 loop reads CASSRTGARGTEAFF. The CDR3, as DNA: TGCGCCAGCAGCCGCACAGGGGCCAGGGGCACTGAAGCTTTCTTT. The J gene is TRBJ1-1, the V gene TRBV4-1; the match to TRBD1 covers 7 bases. Germline V lookup: CDR1 MGHRA, CDR2 YSYEKL. Trimming took 4 bases from V and 4 from J; bases not matched to a gene: 9. The CDR3 length is 15 residues.

This chain joins TRBV6-6 and TRBJ1-4; the D gene is possibly TRBD1 (5 bases). The CDR3 length is 12 residues. CDR1 is MNHNY, CDR2 SVGAGI, per germline (reference sequence). V dropped 10 bases and J dropped 3 bases, with 9 bases sitting between them. The chain's CDR3 is CAIQAPNEKLFF. The CDR3 coding sequence is TGTGCCATACAGGCTCCTAATGAAAAACTGTTTTTT.

The chain joins TRBV27 to TRBJ1-4; maybe TRBD1 (5 bases). This CDR3 has 18 amino acids. The germline V gene encodes CDR1 MNHEY and CDR2 SMNVEV (reference sequence). Trimming left V 4 bases short and J 4 bases short, with 22 bases between. The CDR3 here is CASSYIGSPRALNEKLFF. DNA of the CDR3: TGTGCCAGCAGTTACATAGGGTCCCCCAGGGCCCTTAATGAAAAACTGTTTTTT.

V is TRBV12-3 or TRBV12-4 and J is TRBJ2-1; perhaps TRBD1 as D (5 bases). The CDR3 is 13 residues long. Trimming stripped 2 bases from V and 11 bases from J, with 13 bases between. This CDR3 is CASSLKDNIKQFF. Here the CDR3 DNA reads TGTGCCAGCAGTTTAAAGGACAACATTAAGCAGTTCTTC.

The V call is TRBV27, the J call TRBJ1-4, with 7 nucleotides matching TRBD1. CDR1 and CDR2 (germline): MNHEY, SMNVEV (reference sequence). V was clipped by 6 bases and J by 6 bases; unmatched bases: 13. The CDR3 covers 16 residues. CDR3: CASSTPRQGSYEKLFF. The CDR3 coding sequence is TGTGCCAGCAGCACCCCGCGACAGGGCAGTTATGAAAAACTGTTTTTT.